These 24 T cell receptor beta chains share one sample of origin, sequenced in a study of OX40 agonist ivuxolimab in advanced cancers. Some clones are missing from TCRdb's copy, which holds only in-frame ones; the method was immunoSEQ multiplex PCR. This table has under 85,000 clones, nearly 95% appearing once. Sequencing was performed on CD4+ or CD8+ T cells sorted from blood, taken in a trial of the OX40 agonist ivuxolimab. All receptors come from an adult with an advanced solid tumor such as melanoma, head and neck, liver or kidney cancer.

This chain uses TRBV4-2 with TRBJ2-7; D is undetermined. Germline V lookup: CDR1 LGHNA, CDR2 YNFKEQ. V was trimmed by 0 bases and J by 2 bases, leaving 8 bases between them. The CDR3 has 14 residues. CDR3 nucleotide sequence: TGTGCCAGCAGCCAAGAGGGCCTAACCTACGAGCAGTACTTC. Residues: CASSQEGLTYEQYF.

This chain connects TRBV11-2 to TRBJ1-2; 9 bases match TRBD1. Losses at the gene ends were 3 bases for V and 8 bases for J; bases not matched to a gene: 10. The CDR3 is 15 amino acids. Germline CDR1 is SGHAT and CDR2 is FQNNGV. The CDR3 DNA reads as TGTGCCAGCAGCTTGGGGGGACAGGGAGGTGGCGGCTACACCTTC. It specifies CASSLGGQGGGGYTF.

This chain joins TRBV29-1 and TRBJ2-6; D call uncertain. CDR3 length: 16 residues. V was cut by 0 bases and J by 0 bases, with 9 bases left in between. CDR1 is SQVTM and CDR2 is ANQGSEA in the germline V gene. The CDR3 sequence: CSVEDPGVSGANVLTF. As DNA, the CDR3 is TGCAGCGTTGAAGATCCGGGCGTCTCTGGGGCCAACGTCCTGACTTTC.

The rearrangement joins TRBV15 to TRBJ2-7, with 7 bases matching TRBD2. The CDR3 extends over 14 amino acids. V lost 1 base to trimming and J lost 5 bases; unmatched junction nucleotides: 5. The germline gives CDR1 LNHNV, CDR2 YYDKDF (reference sequence). Here the CDR3 reads CATSRVSRENEQYF. CDR3 in DNA: TGTGCCACCAGCAGAGTTTCGCGGGAGAACGAGCAGTACTTC.

V is TRBV6-4 and J is TRBJ2-3, with 10 bases fitting TRBD2. CDR1 and CDR2 (germline): MRHNA, SNTAGT. This CDR3 has 16 amino acids. Unmatched junction bases numbered 9, after V lost 3 bases and J lost 6 bases. Written as DNA, the CDR3 is TGTGCCAGCAGTGAAACTAGCGGGAACCTTTGGGATACGCAGTATTTT. As protein: CASSETSGNLWDTQYF.

The chain carries TRBV7-2 and TRBJ2-1; the D is unclear. The CDR3 has 17 amino acids. Germline V gene sequence: CDR1 SGHTA, CDR2 FQGNSA. The germline V and J ends were trimmed by 5 bases and 4 bases, with 21 bases remaining between them. CDR3 in DNA: TGTGCCAGCAGCCCACGCTCAGCAAAAAGAAGTTACAATGAGCAGTTCTTC. It encodes CASSPRSAKRSYNEQFF.

The DNA for the CDR3 is TGCGCCAGCAGCTTGGCTTCGGGAGGGGGCAATGAGCAGTTCTTC. Its protein product is CASSLASGGGNEQFF. V is TRBV5-1 and J is TRBJ2-1; 8 bases agree with TRBD2. The J segment lost 6 bases and the V segment lost 0 bases, leaving 5 bases of the junction unmatched. The CDR3 contains 15 residues. Germline values: CDR1 SGHRS, CDR2 YFSETQ. The whole variable domain, filled in from reference TRBV5-1 and TRBJ2-1, reads KAGVTQTPRYLIKTRGQQVTLSCSPISGHRSVSWYQQTPGQGLQFLFEYFSETQRNKGNFPGRFSGRQFSNSRSEMNVSTLELGDSALYLCASSLASGGGNEQFFGPGTRLTVL.

The chain joins TRBV5-6 to TRBJ1-3; D unclear. The ends were cut back, 6 bases at V and 2 bases at J, with 27 bases in the middle. This CDR3 has 19 residues. Per the germline V gene, CDR1 is SGHDT and CDR2 is YYEEEE. The CDR3 DNA sequence: TGTGCCAGCATCCTTCTCAGCTACCCGGGTCCGAGTGCTGGAAACACCATATATTTT. Amino acids: CASILLSYPGPSAGNTIYF.

The V gene is TRBV7-2, the J gene TRBJ2-7; 16 bases are shared with TRBD2. V trimming: 5 bases; J trimming: 2 bases; junction bases outside the gene matches: 9. Germline CDR1 and CDR2: SGHTA and FQGNSA. The CDR3 has 18 residues. The CDR3 DNA is TGTGCCAGCAGCCACTTAACTGGGACTAGCGGGAGGGCCTACGAGCAGTACTTC. Translated: CASSHLTGTSGRAYEQYF.

This clone was detected a few times. J is TRBJ1-6 and V is TRBV19, with TRBD1 matching 8 bases. The CDR3 is 14 amino acids. The V gene's germline CDR1 is LNHDA and CDR2 SQIVND (reference sequence). V lost 3 bases, J lost 10 bases, and 5 bases stayed unmatched. The CDR3 protein is CASSIGTGGSPLHF. The CDR3 DNA is TGTGCCAGTAGTATCGGGACAGGTGGATCACCCCTCCACTTT.

The chain couples TRBV7-2 to TRBJ2-5; tentatively, D is TRBD2 (6 bases). Germline V gene lookup returns CDR1 SGHTA and CDR2 FQGNSA. The CDR3 spans 17 residues. Trimming shortened V by 4 bases and J by 5 bases, and 23 bases separated the two germline ends. The CDR3 here is CASSSRAGPIWSETQYF. CDR3 sequence (DNA): TGTGCCAGCAGCTCGCGGGCGGGACCCATCTGGTCGGAGACCCAGTACTTC.

Remarks on this clone: The sample has other DNA sequences that encode this CDR3 too. V is TRBV29-1 and J is TRBJ1-2; tentatively, D is TRBD1 (5 bases). The V end lost 6 bases, the J end lost 6 bases, and 11 bases lay between the germline ends. The CDR3 spans 11 residues. The germline CDR1 and CDR2 sequences are SQVTM and ANQGSEA. The CDR3 sequence: CSVPQGNGYTF. CDR3 bases: TGCAGCGTACCCCAGGGAAATGGCTACACCTTC. Variable domain in full (rest from reference TRBV29-1 and TRBJ1-2): SAVISQKPSRDICQRGTSLTIQCQVDSQVTMMFWYRQQPGQSLTLIATANQGSEATYESGFVIDKFPISRPNLTFSTLTVSNMSPEDSSIYLCSVPQGNGYTFGSGTRLTVV.

The chain carries TRBV5-8 and TRBJ1-5, with a possible D match to TRBD1 (5 bases). Trimming removed 2 bases from V and 1 base from J, with 7 bases in between. Germline V gene sequence: CDR1 SGHTS, CDR2 YDEGEE. The CDR3 is 14 amino acids. CDR3 loop: CASSFGASNQPQHF. CDR3 in DNA: TGTGCCAGCAGCTTCGGGGCAAGCAATCAGCCCCAGCATTTT.

The chain couples TRBV30 to TRBJ2-3; 7 nucleotides line up with TRBD1. V lost 2 bases and J lost 0; bases outside the gene matches: 5. The CDR3 length is 15 residues. The germline CDR1 and CDR2 sequences are GTSNPN and SVGIG (reference sequence). The CDR3 DNA reads TGTGCCTGGAGTCTCGGGACAGCTAGCACAGATACGCAGTATTTT. Its protein is CAWSLGTASTDTQYF.

V gene TRBV27 combines with J gene TRBJ2-4; D gene uncertain. The CDR3 is 15 amino acids. Trimming removed 2 bases from V and 2 bases from J, with 10 bases in between. Per germline, CDR1 MNHEY and CDR2 SMNVEV (reference sequence). CDR3 protein: CASSLQNSPKNIQYF. The CDR3 bases are TGTGCCAGCAGTTTACAGAACAGTCCCAAAAACATTCAGTACTTC.

This sequence joins TRBV6-6 and TRBJ2-3; D ambiguous. Trimming removed 6 bases from V and 5 bases from J, with 15 bases in between. The CDR3 loop spans 14 amino acids. From germline, CDR1 is MNHNY and CDR2 SVGAGI (reference sequence). The CDR3, as DNA: TGTGCCAGCAGCAATTCAGCTGGTGGAGATACGCAGTATTTT. Protein product: CASSNSAGGDTQYF.

The chain has TRBV28 and TRBJ2-7; D unclear. The CDR3 is 14 amino acids. Germline V gene data show CDR1 as MDHEN and CDR2 as SYDVKM. V shed 5 bases and J shed 2 bases, with 13 bases lying between them. DNA for the CDR3: TGTGCCAGCAGTCCTTTGCAGGAAGCCTACGAGCAGTACTTC. It translates to CASSPLQEAYEQYF.

The V call is TRBV1, the J call TRBJ2-7; the table assigns TRBD2, which was not confirmed against the DNA. TRBV1 is a known pseudogene. CDR3 length equals 14 residues. CDR3: CTSSQEVKSYEQYF. The CDR3, as DNA: TGCACCAGCAGCCAAGAAGTAAAGAGCTACGAGCAGTACTTC.

Only a few counts were recorded for this clone. The CDR3 bases are TGTGCCAGCTCACCATTGGGGACAGGGGGCGACTATGGCTACACCTTC. Its translation: CASSPLGTGGDYGYTF. The chain uses TRBV18 and TRBJ1-2; 12 positions agree with TRBD1. V lost 2 bases, J lost 3 bases, and 4 bases stayed unmatched. The CDR3 loop spans 16 amino acids. Germline V gene sequence: CDR1 KGHSH, CDR2 LQKENI.

J is TRBJ1-2 and V is TRBV2; 9 bases are shared with TRBD1. The junction had 5 bases not matched to a gene; V was cut back by 7 bases and J by 2 bases. This CDR3 is built from 14 residues. Germline CDR1 and CDR2: SNHLY and FYNNEI. CDR3 sequence reads: CASNNRGPNYGYTF. The CDR3 DNA follows: TGTGCCAGCAACAACAGGGGGCCCAACTATGGCTACACCTTC.

The chain carries TRBV19 and TRBJ2-7; 7 positions match TRBD2. V was clipped by 3 bases and J by 3 bases; unmatched bases: 2. The CDR3 length is 13 residues. From germline, CDR1 is LNHDA and CDR2 SQIVND (reference sequence). CDR3 region: CASSMASGYEQYF. CDR3 coding DNA: TGTGCCAGTAGTATGGCTAGCGGCTACGAGCAGTACTTC.

The V call is TRBV9, the J call TRBJ2-5; tentatively, D is TRBD2 (6 bases). The CDR3 runs 15 residues. The germline V gene has CDR1 SGDLS and CDR2 YYNGEE. Trimming stripped 6 bases from V and 6 bases from J, with 21 bases between. The CDR3, as DNA: TGTGCCAGCACCCCCCGAAGCGCTAGCGAAAAGACCCAGTACTTC. This codes for CASTPRSASEKTQYF. The full variable domain, completed using reference TRBV9 and TRBJ2-5, is DSGVTQTPKHLITATGQRVTLRCSPRSGDLSVYWYQQSLDQGLQFLIQYYNGEERAKGNILERFSAQQFPDLHSELNLSSLELGDSALYFCASTPRSASEKTQYFGPGTRLLVL.

DNA for the CDR3: TGTGCCAGCAGCTCAGGGGGCGCGGCAGATACGCAGTATTTT. This translates into CASSSGGAADTQYF. The chain carries TRBV7-3 and TRBJ2-3; TRBD1 agrees at 8 bases. CDR3 length: 14 amino acids. The germline V gene has CDR1 SGHTA and CDR2 FQGTGA. V shed 4 bases, J shed 4 bases, and the junction held 4 bases outside the gene matches.

This clone occurred once. J is TRBJ2-1 and V is TRBV9, with D uncertain. Germline lookup yields CDR1 SGDLS and CDR2 YYNGEE. Deletions cut 0 bases from V and 7 bases from J, with 11 bases between. CDR3 length: 14 residues. The CDR3 sequence is CASSVGPGGNEQFF. In nucleotides, the CDR3 is TGTGCCAGCAGCGTAGGTCCGGGTGGGAATGAGCAGTTCTTC.